This T cell receptor (beta chain) was captured in a study of blood T cell repertoires in COVID-19. Using immunoSEQ multiplex PCR, the repertoire was profiled, and TCRdb retains in-frame clones only, with some absent. Altogether fewer than 110,000 clones are present, around 87% being singletons, with the ten largest covering around a tenth. V lost 3 bases, J lost 10 bases, and 13 bases lay in between. Germline V gives CDR1 MDHEN, CDR2 SYDVKM. The CDR3 runs 14 residues. Sequencing was done on a sample of peripheral blood. The chain recombines TRBV28 with TRBJ1-6, with D tentatively TRBD1 (5 bases). The clonotype was recovered from a woman aged 25 to 39 with acute or convalescent COVID-19. As DNA, the CDR3 is TGTGCCAGCAGTTTGGGAGGGGTGCGGTCACCCCTCCACTTT. This codes for CASSLGGVRSPLHF.